The rows below give T cell receptor beta chains drawn from one sample of a study of a mutant IDH1 vaccine in newly diagnosed glioma. The protocol was immunoSEQ multiplex PCR, while the TCRdb copy is restricted to in-frame clones and leaves out a portion. The sample holds some 100,000 clones, about 80% seen once. The source material was PBMCs, sampled from a glioma patient treated with radiotherapy, temozolomide or both. The receptors stem from a woman aged 45-65 years with glioma. Both conserved end residues are part of each CDR3. A D gene is named only where the DNA matches it firmly. Size is omitted from some rows. Given values are once, few, many or a class for expanded clones.

size,V,J,D,CDR3,DNA
once,TRBV5-1,TRBJ2-3,NA,CASSLERVIDTQYF,TGCGCCAGCAGCTTGGAGAGGGTAATAGATACGCAGTATTTT
NA,TRBV9,TRBJ2-7,NA,CASSDGAGYEQYF,TGTGCCAGCAGTGACGGTGCGGGCTACGAGCAGTACTTC
NA,TRBV7-9,TRBJ1-1,NA,CASSLTRQGEAFF,TGTGCCAGCAGCTTAACCCGGCAGGGTGAAGCTTTCTTT
few,TRBV28,TRBJ1-2,TRBD1,CASGSTGKGGYTF,TGTGCCAGCGGTTCGACAGGGAAGGGTGGCTACACCTTC
NA,TRBV30,TRBJ2-7,TRBD2,CAWRAAGGTYEQYF,TGTGCCTGGAGAGCCGCGGGGGGAACCTACGAGCAGTACTTC
NA,TRBV11-3,TRBJ1-6,TRBD1,CASSSRDRGYSPLHF,TGTGCCAGCAGCTCTCGGGACAGGGGTTATTCACCCCTCCACTTT
few,TRBV7-2,TRBJ2-3,NA,CASSLALDTQYF,TGTGCCAGCAGCTTAGCTTTAGATACGCAGTATTTT
NA,TRBV6-1,TRBJ1-1,TRBD1,CASLDRGLSEAFF,TGTGCCAGCTTGGACAGGGGGCTTTCTGAAGCTTTCTTT
NA,TRBV5-6,TRBJ1-1,NA,CASSPRGTEAFF,TGTGCCAGCAGCCCCCGAGGGACTGAAGCTTTCTTT
NA,TRBV29-1,TRBJ1-1,TRBD1,CSVPASGGTEAFF,TGCAGCGTCCCAGCGTCAGGGGGTACTGAAGCTTTCTTT
NA,TRBV4-3,TRBJ2-3,TRBD2,CASSPGTSGGTRWTDTQYF,TGCGCCAGCAGCCCGGGGACTAGCGGGGGGACGCGATGGACAGATACGCAGTATTTT
NA,TRBV7-8,TRBJ2-1,NA,CASASGGFYNEQFF,TGTGCCAGCGCTTCTGGGGGGTTCTACAATGAGCAGTTCTTC
NA,TRBV30,TRBJ1-4,NA,CAWSPVVTGAREKLFF,TGTGCCTGGAGCCCTGTCGTGACGGGGGCAAGAGAAAAACTGTTTTTT
NA,TRBV10-2,TRBJ1-5,NA,CASSWGSDSNQPQHF,TGCGCCAGCTCCTGGGGGAGCGACTCTAATCAGCCCCAGCATTTT
NA,TRBV21-1,TRBJ1-5,NA,CASSKVGTDDSNQPQHF,TGTGCCAGCAGCAAAGTAGGAACAGACGATAGCAATCAGCCCCAGCATTTT
once,TRBV18,TRBJ1-3,NA,CASSPNGGPGNTIYF,TGTGCCAGCTCACCAAATGGGGGGCCTGGAAACACCATATATTTT
NA,TRBV18,TRBJ1-1,NA,CASSQGRSTEAFF,TGTGCCAGCTCACAGGGTAGGAGCACTGAAGCTTTCTTT
NA,TRBV7-9,TRBJ1-5,NA,CASSLWTDNQPQHF,TGTGCCAGCAGCTTATGGACGGACAATCAGCCCCAGCATTTT
NA,TRBV28,TRBJ2-7,NA,CASSLSDRAYEQYF,TGTGCCAGCAGTTTATCCGACAGAGCCTACGAGCAGTACTTC
few,TRBV9,TRBJ1-1,TRBD1,CASSLQGADTEAFF,TGTGCCAGCAGCCTACAGGGGGCGGACACTGAAGCTTTCTTT
NA,TRBV2,TRBJ2-7,NA,CASSDPQGGDEQYF,TGTGCCAGCAGTGATCCTCAGGGGGGTGACGAGCAGTACTTC
NA,TRBV6-6,TRBJ2-3,NA,CASSPAGRDTQYF,TGTGCCAGCAGTCCCGCAGGGAGAGATACGCAGTATTTT
NA,TRBV5-1,TRBJ2-3,NA,CASKLSRVEDTQYF,TGCGCCAGCAAGTTAAGCAGGGTGGAGGATACGCAGTATTTT
NA,TRBV6-1,TRBJ1-2,TRBD1,CASGKGQVGYGYTF,TGTGCCAGCGGTAAAGGACAGGTTGGCTATGGCTACACCTTC
NA,TRBV5-8,TRBJ1-1,NA,CASSSDTYPNTEAFF,TGTGCCAGCAGCTCGGACACCTACCCGAACACTGAAGCTTTCTTT
NA,TRBV7-3,TRBJ1-6,NA,CASSSPNSPLHF,TGTGCCAGCAGCTCCCCTAATTCACCCCTCCACTTT
NA,TRBV10-1,TRBJ1-5,NA,CASRAPGGNQPQHF,TGCGCCAGCAGGGCCCCGGGGGGCAATCAGCCCCAGCATTTT
NA,TRBV5-1,TRBJ1-6,NA,CASQRGFNSPLHF,TGCGCCAGCCAGCGCGGGTTTAATTCACCCCTCCACTTT
NA,TRBV7-2,TRBJ2-1,TRBD1,CASSINAGTGNEQFF,TGTGCCAGCAGCATAAACGCCGGGACAGGGAATGAGCAGTTCTTC
NA,TRBV5-6,TRBJ2-3,TRBD1,CASSLGVRGREDTQYF,TGTGCCAGCAGCTTGGGGGTCAGGGGGCGCGAAGATACGCAGTATTTT
NA,TRBV5-1,TRBJ1-1,NA,CASSLALEGEAFF,TGCGCCAGCAGCTTGGCTCTGGAGGGCGAAGCTTTCTTT
NA,TRBV29-1,TRBJ2-7,NA,CSAREMTGKSEQYF,TGCAGCGCTCGGGAGATGACAGGGAAGTCGGAGCAGTACTTC
few,TRBV9,TRBJ1-1,NA,CASSANPNTEAFF,TGTGCCAGCAGCGCAAACCCGAACACTGAAGCTTTCTTT
NA,TRBV7-9,TRBJ1-4,TRBD1,CASSFGQGRLFF,TGTGCCAGCAGCTTTGGACAGGGACGGCTGTTTTTT
NA,TRBV18,TRBJ1-1,NA,CASSPGRGNTEAFF,TGTGCCAGCTCACCAGGGAGAGGTAACACTGAAGCTTTCTTT
NA,TRBV5-1,TRBJ2-2,TRBD1,CASSLEGQGATGELFF,TGCGCCAGCAGCTTGGAAGGACAGGGGGCCACCGGGGAGCTGTTTTTT
NA,TRBV6-1,TRBJ1-3,NA,CASSAGRALGSGNTIYF,TGTGCCAGCAGTGCCGGACGGGCCTTAGGGTCTGGAAACACCATATATTTT
NA,TRBV7-9,TRBJ1-5,NA,CASSPTPGMSNQPQHF,TGTGCCAGCAGCCCAACCCCCGGGATGAGCAATCAGCCCCAGCATTTT
NA,TRBV6-5,TRBJ1-1,NA,CASSYVGSRTEAFF,TGTGCCAGCAGTTACGTGGGCAGTCGAACTGAAGCTTTCTTT
NA,TRBV9,TRBJ1-1,NA,CASSPNPGGEGTEAFF,TGTGCCAGCAGCCCCAACCCCGGGGGCGAGGGCACTGAAGCTTTCTTT
once,TRBV5-1,TRBJ2-5,TRBD1,CASSSGQPQETQYF,TGCGCCAGCAGCTCGGGACAGCCCCAAGAGACCCAGTACTTC
NA,TRBV27,TRBJ2-1,NA,CASSSATYNEQFF,TGTGCCAGCAGTTCGGCAACCTACAATGAGCAGTTCTTC
NA,TRBV4-3,TRBJ1-4,NA,CASSLQGKLFF,TGCGCCAGCAGCCTCCAGGGAAAACTGTTTTTT
NA,TRBV19,TRBJ1-6,NA,CASSASGWGDSPLHF,TGTGCCAGTAGTGCTTCAGGGTGGGGCGATTCACCCCTCCACTTT
few,TRBV12-5,TRBJ1-2,NA,CASGLVRGLNYGYTF,TGTGCTAGTGGTTTGGTACGGGGGTTAAACTATGGCTACACCTTC
NA,TRBV5-4,TRBJ2-3,NA,CASSYRQADTQYF,TGTGCCAGCAGCTACCGCCAGGCAGATACGCAGTATTTT
NA,TRBV5-1,TRBJ1-6,NA,CASSLTPGDSPLHF,TGCGCCAGCAGCTTGACACCAGGGGATTCACCCCTCCACTTT
NA,TRBV6-5,TRBJ1-6,NA,CASSPDSGSPLHF,TGTGCCAGCAGCCCGGACAGTGGGTCACCCCTCCACTTT
NA,TRBV11-3,TRBJ2-7,NA,CASSREARGPDYEQYF,TGTGCCAGCAGCAGAGAGGCGCGGGGGCCCGACTACGAGCAGTACTTC
once,TRBV5-1,TRBJ2-1,TRBD2,CASSSGLAGGRNEQFF,TGCGCCAGCAGCTCAGGACTAGCGGGGGGCAGGAATGAGCAGTTCTTC
NA,TRBV19,TRBJ2-2,NA,CASRGTPNTGELFF,TGTGCCAGTAGGGGGACACCGAACACCGGGGAGCTGTTTTTT
once,TRBV15,TRBJ1-1,NA,CAAKQPDTEAFF,TGTGCCGCGAAGCAACCCGACACTGAAGCTTTCTTT
many,TRBV9,TRBJ2-2,TRBD2,CASSFSRWEGTGELFF,TGTGCCAGCAGCTTCTCCAGGTGGGAGGGCACCGGGGAGCTGTTTTTT
NA,TRBV19,TRBJ1-4,NA,CASSMGRDPTNEKLFF,TGTGCCAGTAGTATGGGCCGGGACCCAACTAATGAAAAACTGTTTTTT